Reported below is one T cell receptor (beta chain). Amplification from RNA transcripts yielded the TCR beta CDR3 regions. Amplification began with first-round RT-PCR using HTBI primers, then second-round multiplex PCR was performed. MiXCR, applied by TCRdb to the multiplex PCR reads, yields one record per CDR3 protein. Of 40,000 to 50,000 distinct CDR3 sequences listed, 52% are singletons. For donors with ophthalmopathy, the disease showed moderate-to-severe activity, reached CAS ≥3 and NOSPECS ≥4, and had lasted under 3 months. If patients had other autoimmune diseases, uncontrolled infections, pregnancy or lactation, they were excluded. The source of the sample is a study of Graves' ophthalmopathy and Graves' hyperthyroidism. CDR3 length equals 13 residues. Trimming took 3 bases from V and 1 from J, leaving 6 bases between them.

The receptor was derived from an adult man with Graves' ophthalmopathy. The rearrangement links TRBV12-3 or TRBV12-4 to TRBJ1-1, with D hard to call. The sample taken for sequencing was peripheral blood. The CDR3 region is CASSLKGNTEAFF. CDR3 coding DNA: TGTGCCAGCAGTTTGAAGGGGAACACTGAAGCTTTCTTT.